These T cell receptor beta chains were read from a single sample in a study of T-cell reconstitution after alpha-beta-depleted transplantation in children. TCRdb called the PCR reads again in MiXCR, with one record for every CDR3 protein. This table holds 300,000 or so distinct CDR3 sequences, more than 8% found once. The input for sequencing was PBMCs from the stem cell graft donor, taken from the stem cell graft. Source of these receptors: a human donor who donated a stem cell graft to a child with SCID. CDR3s include the opening cysteine and the closing phenylalanine or tryptophan. The order of the fields is J gene, D gene, V gene, clone size, CDR3 DNA, CDR3 protein. D genes are given only for firm matches. Clone size is stated in some rows and not others, as once, few, many or a class when expanded.

TRBJ2-7 TRBD2 TRBV5-1 few TGCGCCAGCAGCCAATCGACTAGCGGGGGCTACGAGCAGTACTTC CASSQSTSGGYEQYF
TRBJ1-2 TRBD1 TRBV10-3 few TGTGCCATCAGTTACAGGGGTCGCCCCTATGGCTACACCTTC CAISYRGRPYGYTF
TRBJ2-3 TRBD2 TRBV20-1 . TGCAGTGCAGCCGCTGGTCGGGGGGGCACAGATACGCAGTATTTT CSAAAGRGGTDTQYF
TRBJ2-3 . TRBV15 . TGTGCCACCAGCAGAGATCGGGGGATAGGCACAGATACGCAGTATTTT CATSRDRGIGTDTQYF
TRBJ1-1 . TRBV20-1 . TGCAGTGCTAGAGCGGGGAGGACCACTGAAGCTTTCTTT CSARAGRTTEAFF
TRBJ2-2 . TRBV6-1 . TGTGCCAGCAGTCCCCAAGGGACGTTTGCGCTGTTTTTT CASSPQGTFALFF
TRBJ2-3 TRBD2 TRBV4-1 many TGCGCCAGCAGGCTAGCGGTTGCAGATACGCAGTATTTT CASRLAVADTQYF
TRBJ2-7 . TRBV27 . TGTGCCAGCAGACAGGGAGGCTACGAGCAGTACTTC CASRQGGYEQYF
TRBJ2-5 . TRBV5-5 few TGTGCCAGCAGCTTGCGACTTACTCAAGAGACCCAGTACTTC CASSLRLTQETQYF
TRBJ2-1 . TRBV7-8 few TGTGCCAGCAGCTTAGAGCGCGACTTCTACAATGAGCAGTTCTTC CASSLERDFYNEQFF
TRBJ2-3 TRBD1 TRBV19 many TGTGCCAGTAGTGGCGGGACAGGGGGATCTGTTTATACGCAGTATTTT CASSGGTGGSVYTQYF
TRBJ2-3 . TRBV20-1 few TGCAGCGGAACGGACCCCACAGATACGCAGTATTTT CSGTDPTDTQYF
TRBJ2-2 TRBD2 TRBV12-3/TRBV12-4 . TGTGCCAGCAGCGTCCTAGCGGGGGGGAGGACCGGGGAGCTGTTTTTT CASSVLAGGRTGELFF
TRBJ2-5 . TRBV7-8 many TGTGCCAGCAGCGCCGAGGAGACCCAGTACTTC CASSAEETQYF
TRBJ1-4 . TRBV12-3/TRBV12-4 few TGTGCCAGCAGTCACCAGGGGACAACTAATGAAAAACTGTTTTTT CASSHQGTTNEKLFF
TRBJ2-3 TRBD2 TRBV20-1 . TGCAGTGCTAGAAAGGCTAGCGGGGAGGGCACAGATACGCAGTATTTT CSARKASGEGTDTQYF
TRBJ2-3 TRBD2 TRBV7-3 . TGTGCCAGCAGCATACCTAGCGGGGGGGGCACAGATACGCAGTATTTT CASSIPSGGGTDTQYF
TRBJ2-1 . TRBV9 . TGTGCCAGCAGCCCGCCGGGCTCCTACAATGAGCAGTTCTTC CASSPPGSYNEQFF
TRBJ2-7 . TRBV12-3/TRBV12-4 many TGTGCCACCGGGACCGTATACGAGCAGTACTTC CATGTVYEQYF
TRBJ2-1 TRBD1 TRBV13 . TGTGCCAGCAGCTTAGGCCCCAGGGGGTTCGATGAGCAGTTCTTC CASSLGPRGFDEQFF
TRBJ1-2 . TRBV10-3 . TGTGCCATCAACGCAGGGTTGGACTATGGCTACACCTTC CAINAGLDYGYTF
TRBJ2-5 TRBD2 TRBV7-8 few TGTGCCAGCAGCCAGACTAGCGGGGGGGGGCAAGAGACCCAGTACTTC CASSQTSGGGQETQYF
TRBJ2-1 . TRBV18 . TGTGCCAGCTCACCGGCAGGGTCAAATGAGCAGTTCTTC CASSPAGSNEQFF
TRBJ1-5 . TRBV5-1 many TGCGCCAGCAGCTTGGCCTGGGGGAGCAATCAGCCCCAGCATTTT CASSLAWGSNQPQHF
TRBJ2-7 TRBD1 TRBV7-8 many TGTGCCAGCAGCTTCATTATGGGACAGGGGGTCTACGAGCAGTACTTC CASSFIMGQGVYEQYF
TRBJ1-2 . TRBV7-9 many TGTGCCAGCAGCTTAGACGGGAGCTACACCTTC CASSLDGSYTF
TRBJ2-7 . TRBV5-1 . TGCGCCAGCAGCTTCGACGGGAACGAGCAGTACTTC CASSFDGNEQYF
TRBJ2-7 . TRBV6-5 . TGTGCCGCCCGCGGTCTCGACGAGCAGTACTTC CAARGLDEQYF
TRBJ2-2 . TRBV5-1 many TGCGCCAGCAGCTTACCGGGACAGAACACCGGGGAGCTGTTTTTT CASSLPGQNTGELFF
TRBJ1-3 . TRBV20-1 few TGCAGTGCTAGAACTCCAACTGGAAACACCATATATTTT CSARTPTGNTIYF
TRBJ2-7 . TRBV2 few TGTGCCAGCAGCGCGTGGACAGTCGAGCAGTACTTC CASSAWTVEQYF
TRBJ1-2 TRBD1 TRBV5-1 . TGCGCCAGCAGCGGCCGGGACAGGGATGGCTATGGCTACACCTTC CASSGRDRDGYGYTF